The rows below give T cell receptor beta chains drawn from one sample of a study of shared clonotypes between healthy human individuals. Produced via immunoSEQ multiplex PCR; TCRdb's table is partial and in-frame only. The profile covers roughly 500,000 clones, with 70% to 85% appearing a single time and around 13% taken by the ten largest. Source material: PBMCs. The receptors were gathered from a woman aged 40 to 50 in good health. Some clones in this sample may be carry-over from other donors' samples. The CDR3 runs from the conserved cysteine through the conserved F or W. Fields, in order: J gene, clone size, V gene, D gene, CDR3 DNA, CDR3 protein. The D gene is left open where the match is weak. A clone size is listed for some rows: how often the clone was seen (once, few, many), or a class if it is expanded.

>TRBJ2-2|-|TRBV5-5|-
TGTGCCAGCAGCCCCTGGACAGCGAACACCGGGGAGCTGTTTTTT
CASSPWTANTGELFF
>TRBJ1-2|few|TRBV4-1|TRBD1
TGCGCCAGCAGACGACCCCCGGGACAGTCTGGAGGCTACACCTTC
CASRRPPGQSGGYTF
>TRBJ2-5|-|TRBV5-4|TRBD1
TGTGCCAGCAGCGGGGGACAGCTAGATTTGGACCAAGAGACCCAGTACTTC
CASSGGQLDLDQETQYF
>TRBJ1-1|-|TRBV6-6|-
TGTGCCAGCACTGAGGGCGGCAGGGGGAACACTGAAGCTTTCTTT
CASTEGGRGNTEAFF
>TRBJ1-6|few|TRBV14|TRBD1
TGTGCCAGCAGCCATTGGGGACAGGATTCACCCCTCCACTTT
CASSHWGQDSPLHF
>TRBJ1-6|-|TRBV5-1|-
TGCGCCAGCAGCTCAACGACAGGAACCTATAATTCACCCCTCCACTTT
CASSSTTGTYNSPLHF
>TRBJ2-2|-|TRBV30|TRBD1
TGTGCCTGGAGGCGCCAGACAGGGGGCACCGGGGAGCTGTTTTTT
CAWRRQTGGTGELFF
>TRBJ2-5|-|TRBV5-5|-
TGTGCCAGCAGCTTGGGGGCCGCGGGAGAGACCCAGTACTTC
CASSLGAAGETQYF
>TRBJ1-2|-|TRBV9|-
TGTGCCAGCAGCGTAGAGGCAGGAGCCCACTATGGCTACACCTTC
CASSVEAGAHYGYTF
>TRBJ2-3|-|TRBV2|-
TGTGCCAGCAGTGAGGGAGGCGGGGCAAGCACAGATACGCAGTATTTT
CASSEGGGASTDTQYF
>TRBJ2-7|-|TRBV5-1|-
TGCGCCAGCAGCTTCTCCGGGAGAGGCGACGAGCAGTACTTC
CASSFSGRGDEQYF
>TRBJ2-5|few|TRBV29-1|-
TGCAGCGTTGAGCGCGGCGGGACCCAGTACTTC
CSVERGGTQYF
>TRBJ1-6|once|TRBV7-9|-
TGTGCCAGCAGCCCCGGGGGCGAGGGACCCCTCCACTTT
CASSPGGEGPLHF